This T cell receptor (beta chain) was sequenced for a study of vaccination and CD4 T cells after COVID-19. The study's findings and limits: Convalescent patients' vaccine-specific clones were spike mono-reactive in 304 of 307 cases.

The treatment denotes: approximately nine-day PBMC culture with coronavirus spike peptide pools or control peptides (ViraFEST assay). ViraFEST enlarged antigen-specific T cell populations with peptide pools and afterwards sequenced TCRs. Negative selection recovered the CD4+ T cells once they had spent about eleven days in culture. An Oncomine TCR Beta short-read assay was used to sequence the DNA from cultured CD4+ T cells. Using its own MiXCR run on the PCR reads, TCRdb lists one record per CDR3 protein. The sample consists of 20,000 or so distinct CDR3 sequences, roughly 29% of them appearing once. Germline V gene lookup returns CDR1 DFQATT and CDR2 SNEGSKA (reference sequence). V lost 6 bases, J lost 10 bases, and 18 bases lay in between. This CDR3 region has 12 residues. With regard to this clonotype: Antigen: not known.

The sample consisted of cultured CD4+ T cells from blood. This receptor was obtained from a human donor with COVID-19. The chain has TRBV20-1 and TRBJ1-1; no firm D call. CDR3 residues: CSAEPGGRGAFF. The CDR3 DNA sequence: TGCAGTGCGGAACCAGGCGGAAGAGGAGCTTTCTTT.